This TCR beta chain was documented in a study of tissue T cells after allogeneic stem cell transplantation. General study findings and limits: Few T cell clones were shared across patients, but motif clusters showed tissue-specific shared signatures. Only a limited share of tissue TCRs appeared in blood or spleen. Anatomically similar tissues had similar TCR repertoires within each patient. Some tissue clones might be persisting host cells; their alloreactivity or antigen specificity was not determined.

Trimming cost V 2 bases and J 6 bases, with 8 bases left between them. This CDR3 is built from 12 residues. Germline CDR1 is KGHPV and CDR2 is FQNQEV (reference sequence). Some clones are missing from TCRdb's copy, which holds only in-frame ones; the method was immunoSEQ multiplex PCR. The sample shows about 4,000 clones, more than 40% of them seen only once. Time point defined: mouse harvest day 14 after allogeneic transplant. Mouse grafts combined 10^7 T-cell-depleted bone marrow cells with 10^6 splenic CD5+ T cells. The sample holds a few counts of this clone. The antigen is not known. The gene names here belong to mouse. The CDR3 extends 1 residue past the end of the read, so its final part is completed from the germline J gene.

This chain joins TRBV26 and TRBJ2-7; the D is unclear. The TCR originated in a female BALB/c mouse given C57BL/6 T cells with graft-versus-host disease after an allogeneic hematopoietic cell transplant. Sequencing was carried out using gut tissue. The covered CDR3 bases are TGTGCCAGCAGTCTGAAGGGTATTGAACAGTAC. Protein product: CASSLKGIEQY. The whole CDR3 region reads CASSLKGIEQYF.